A selection of T cell receptor beta chains follows, all from one sample in a study of T cells expressing NK-cell markers. TCRdb processed the 5' RACE reads again and assigns one entry to each CDR3 protein, with no DNA. The sample table includes 500,000 to 700,000 distinct CDR3 sequences. The specimen sequenced was blood T cells: a sorted CD56 or NKG2C T cell subset, CD4+ or CD8+ T cells, or bulk PBMC T cells (not recorded which). All receptors come from a man younger than 35 in good health. Both conserved end residues are part of each CDR3. Clone size is stated in some rows and not others, as once, few, many or a class when expanded.

clone size: NA; J gene: TRBJ2-5; V gene: TRBV7-2; CDR3 protein: CASSAEGKETQYF
clone size: NA; J gene: TRBJ2-6; V gene: TRBV7-2; CDR3 protein: CASSLGWGSGANVLTF
clone size: NA; J gene: TRBJ2-3; V gene: TRBV6-2/TRBV6-3; CDR3 protein: CASSSRGAYPDTQYF
clone size: NA; J gene: TRBJ2-1; V gene: TRBV6-5; CDR3 protein: CASSYSTDSAWNEQFF
clone size: NA; J gene: TRBJ2-5; V gene: TRBV12-3/TRBV12-4; CDR3 protein: CASLPYGGETQYF
clone size: NA; J gene: TRBJ1-2; V gene: TRBV29-1; CDR3 protein: CSVGGSVGLYGYTF
clone size: NA; J gene: TRBJ2-1; V gene: TRBV12-3/TRBV12-4; CDR3 protein: CASSLLGGAGDRGNEQFF
clone size: NA; J gene: TRBJ2-3; V gene: TRBV2; CDR3 protein: CASSEGQTRDTQYF
clone size: NA; J gene: TRBJ2-1; V gene: TRBV4-1; CDR3 protein: CASSQELRSWQFF
clone size: NA; J gene: TRBJ2-7; V gene: TRBV28; CDR3 protein: CASSSLPERGQYF
clone size: NA; J gene: TRBJ2-1; V gene: TRBV12-3/TRBV12-4; CDR3 protein: CASSLSTTGNEQFF
clone size: NA; J gene: TRBJ2-3; V gene: TRBV27; CDR3 protein: CASSLEVRQGTDTQYF
clone size: NA; J gene: TRBJ2-3; V gene: TRBV27; CDR3 protein: CASSSLPLSDTQYF
clone size: NA; J gene: TRBJ1-1; V gene: TRBV3-1; CDR3 protein: CASSQAGDTEAFF
clone size: NA; J gene: TRBJ1-5; V gene: TRBV20-1; CDR3 protein: CSASNRGGGVQPQHF
clone size: NA; J gene: TRBJ2-5; V gene: TRBV5-1; CDR3 protein: CASSPRKSETQYF
clone size: NA; J gene: TRBJ2-7; V gene: TRBV4-2; CDR3 protein: CASSQEGGPGYEQYF
clone size: NA; J gene: TRBJ2-1; V gene: TRBV12-3/TRBV12-4; CDR3 protein: CASRGGSVNEQFF
clone size: NA; J gene: TRBJ2-3; V gene: TRBV7-7; CDR3 protein: CASSPFDRGVSTDTQYF
clone size: NA; J gene: TRBJ2-1; V gene: TRBV10-2; CDR3 protein: CAAPGLAGPNEQFF
clone size: NA; J gene: TRBJ1-4; V gene: TRBV2; CDR3 protein: CASSGSPTNEKLFF
clone size: NA; J gene: TRBJ2-1; V gene: TRBV6-2/TRBV6-3; CDR3 protein: CASAPGGRFYNEQFF
clone size: NA; J gene: TRBJ2-1; V gene: TRBV5-6; CDR3 protein: CASSLFGGGPRNEQFF
clone size: NA; J gene: TRBJ2-1; V gene: TRBV20-1; CDR3 protein: CSAREHLAASSYNEQFF
clone size: NA; J gene: TRBJ2-7; V gene: TRBV20-1; CDR3 protein: CSARDAATFVYEQYF
clone size: NA; J gene: TRBJ2-3; V gene: TRBV12-3/TRBV12-4; CDR3 protein: CATGSQHRTSTDTQYF
clone size: NA; J gene: TRBJ2-5; V gene: TRBV20-1; CDR3 protein: CSARAGGSETQYF
clone size: NA; J gene: TRBJ2-3; V gene: TRBV7-2; CDR3 protein: CASSIAPGPSTDTQYF
clone size: NA; J gene: TRBJ2-1; V gene: TRBV5-1; CDR3 protein: CASSLTGQRNNEQFF
clone size: NA; J gene: TRBJ1-3; V gene: TRBV10-3; CDR3 protein: CAISRPSHSGNTIYF
clone size: NA; J gene: TRBJ2-1; V gene: TRBV20-1; CDR3 protein: CSASLLDSPSWKQFF
clone size: NA; J gene: TRBJ1-2; V gene: TRBV28; CDR3 protein: CASSSAGPRLGYTF
clone size: medium-sized; J gene: TRBJ1-1; V gene: TRBV9; CDR3 protein: CASSQTGDTEAFF
clone size: NA; J gene: TRBJ2-5; V gene: TRBV18; CDR3 protein: CASSPTTGQETQYF
clone size: NA; J gene: TRBJ2-2; V gene: TRBV18; CDR3 protein: CASSPDQIANTGELFF
clone size: NA; J gene: TRBJ2-5; V gene: TRBV4-3; CDR3 protein: CASSSAGGRTQYF
clone size: NA; J gene: TRBJ2-5; V gene: TRBV5-1; CDR3 protein: CASSWTEETQYF
clone size: NA; J gene: TRBJ1-5; V gene: TRBV20-1; CDR3 protein: CSTKAGGNQPQHF
clone size: NA; J gene: TRBJ2-6; V gene: TRBV4-3; CDR3 protein: CASSQETGARGANVLTF
clone size: NA; J gene: TRBJ2-7; V gene: TRBV20-1; CDR3 protein: CSARGQGTTLVYEQYF
clone size: NA; J gene: TRBJ2-1; V gene: TRBV7-2; CDR3 protein: CASSLTFWVGYNEQFF
clone size: NA; J gene: TRBJ2-7; V gene: TRBV19; CDR3 protein: CASSTAESYEQYF
clone size: NA; J gene: TRBJ2-3; V gene: TRBV5-4; CDR3 protein: CASRISSGISTDTQYF
clone size: NA; J gene: TRBJ2-1; V gene: TRBV20-1; CDR3 protein: CSATLTSSYNEQFF
clone size: NA; J gene: TRBJ2-5; V gene: TRBV7-2; CDR3 protein: CASSLGGRVETQYF
clone size: NA; J gene: TRBJ2-1; V gene: TRBV4-1; CDR3 protein: CASSQRSGVNNEQFF
clone size: NA; J gene: TRBJ2-3; V gene: TRBV20-1; CDR3 protein: CSARGAGSVPDTQYF
clone size: NA; J gene: TRBJ2-5; V gene: TRBV23-1; CDR3 protein: CASSQSRRTSPPGEETQYF